These T cell receptor beta chains were read from a single sample in a study of T cells in Graves' hyperthyroidism and ophthalmopathy. TCRdb re-called the multiplex PCR reads through MiXCR, storing one row per CDR3 protein. The table records approximately 700,000 distinct CDR3 sequences, about 45% of them present only once. The sample comprised peripheral blood or thyroid tissue (not recorded which). These receptors were obtained from an adult man with Graves' disease, either hyperthyroidism or ophthalmopathy (not recorded which). The conserved cysteine and the conserved F or W are not part of the CDR3 here. D genes are given only for firm matches. Rows may omit the clone size; those that give it use once, few, many or a size class.

d_gene: NA; v_gene: TRBV5-1; j_gene: TRBJ1-1; abundance: many; CDR3aa: ASSSSVTEAF
d_gene: NA; v_gene: TRBV7-9; j_gene: TRBJ2-7; abundance: NA; CDR3aa: ASSLAGGTNYEQY
d_gene: NA; v_gene: TRBV7-9; j_gene: TRBJ2-7; abundance: many; CDR3aa: ASSFAVGSYEQY
d_gene: TRBD1; v_gene: TRBV20-1; j_gene: TRBJ1-4; abundance: NA; CDR3aa: SARGQGALSNEKLF
d_gene: NA; v_gene: TRBV15; j_gene: TRBJ1-4; abundance: NA; CDR3aa: ATSREDLNEKLF
d_gene: TRBD1; v_gene: TRBV24-1; j_gene: TRBJ2-5; abundance: few; CDR3aa: ASSGYGQGQETQY
d_gene: NA; v_gene: TRBV13; j_gene: TRBJ1-2; abundance: few; CDR3aa: ASSWTRGLEGYT
d_gene: NA; v_gene: TRBV2; j_gene: TRBJ2-7; abundance: few; CDR3aa: ASSESIYEQY
d_gene: NA; v_gene: TRBV9; j_gene: TRBJ1-5; abundance: NA; CDR3aa: ASSVGAGTYQPQH
d_gene: NA; v_gene: TRBV11-2; j_gene: TRBJ2-2; abundance: NA; CDR3aa: ASRPNTGELF
d_gene: NA; v_gene: TRBV28; j_gene: TRBJ1-2; abundance: few; CDR3aa: ASSVWGQVNYGYT
d_gene: NA; v_gene: TRBV29-1; j_gene: TRBJ1-5; abundance: many; CDR3aa: SVRERGRNQPQH
d_gene: NA; v_gene: TRBV7-9; j_gene: TRBJ1-4; abundance: few; CDR3aa: ASSFSVEEKLF
d_gene: TRBD2; v_gene: TRBV2; j_gene: TRBJ2-6; abundance: NA; CDR3aa: ASSPRTSGRPGGANVLT
d_gene: TRBD1; v_gene: TRBV7-2; j_gene: TRBJ1-2; abundance: NA; CDR3aa: ASRDRGRNYGYT
d_gene: TRBD1; v_gene: TRBV5-1; j_gene: TRBJ1-2; abundance: NA; CDR3aa: ASSQLVTGENGYT
d_gene: NA; v_gene: TRBV19; j_gene: TRBJ1-2; abundance: NA; CDR3aa: ASSTSGDLNYGYT
d_gene: NA; v_gene: TRBV10-3; j_gene: TRBJ2-7; abundance: NA; CDR3aa: AATELRLGEQY
d_gene: NA; v_gene: TRBV11-1; j_gene: TRBJ2-5; abundance: NA; CDR3aa: AVTPRGGETQY
d_gene: NA; v_gene: TRBV25-1; j_gene: TRBJ1-5; abundance: NA; CDR3aa: ASSATTGSNQPQH
d_gene: TRBD2; v_gene: TRBV20-1; j_gene: TRBJ2-7; abundance: NA; CDR3aa: SARGGISGNYEQY
d_gene: NA; v_gene: TRBV7-9; j_gene: TRBJ1-5; abundance: NA; CDR3aa: ASSRTEYQPQH
d_gene: NA; v_gene: TRBV2; j_gene: TRBJ1-2; abundance: many; CDR3aa: ASSEAPINYGYT
d_gene: TRBD1; v_gene: TRBV9; j_gene: TRBJ1-2; abundance: many; CDR3aa: ASSVGQGANYGYT
d_gene: NA; v_gene: TRBV15; j_gene: TRBJ2-5; abundance: many; CDR3aa: ATGGGYETQY
d_gene: TRBD1; v_gene: TRBV10-3; j_gene: TRBJ2-7; abundance: NA; CDR3aa: AISESNRGEQY
d_gene: NA; v_gene: TRBV29-1; j_gene: TRBJ2-7; abundance: many; CDR3aa: SAEPRDGWEQY
d_gene: TRBD1; v_gene: TRBV25-1; j_gene: TRBJ2-7; abundance: NA; CDR3aa: ASSKQGAPYEQY
d_gene: TRBD1; v_gene: TRBV29-1; j_gene: TRBJ1-1; abundance: many; CDR3aa: SVIPQGRGTEAF
d_gene: NA; v_gene: TRBV20-1; j_gene: TRBJ1-2; abundance: many; CDR3aa: SARPLRGATTYGYT
d_gene: NA; v_gene: TRBV5-1; j_gene: TRBJ1-4; abundance: NA; CDR3aa: ASSLRSGDGEKLF
d_gene: NA; v_gene: TRBV7-9; j_gene: TRBJ1-2; abundance: NA; CDR3aa: ASSSPLDRTAYGYT
d_gene: NA; v_gene: TRBV5-1; j_gene: TRBJ2-7; abundance: many; CDR3aa: ASSGQNSYEQY
d_gene: NA; v_gene: TRBV7-9; j_gene: TRBJ1-2; abundance: many; CDR3aa: ASSLDGYT
d_gene: NA; v_gene: TRBV6-1; j_gene: TRBJ1-2; abundance: NA; CDR3aa: ASSERVHYGYT
d_gene: TRBD1; v_gene: TRBV6-2/TRBV6-3; j_gene: TRBJ1-5; abundance: NA; CDR3aa: ASSYLDTGVGQPQH
d_gene: NA; v_gene: TRBV7-8; j_gene: TRBJ2-5; abundance: many; CDR3aa: ASSFNTGLETQY
d_gene: NA; v_gene: TRBV20-1; j_gene: TRBJ1-1; abundance: many; CDR3aa: SAQRGRTEAF
d_gene: NA; v_gene: TRBV7-7; j_gene: TRBJ2-7; abundance: many; CDR3aa: ASSLETSYEQY
d_gene: NA; v_gene: TRBV12-3/TRBV12-4; j_gene: TRBJ1-1; abundance: NA; CDR3aa: ATFPQGSSAF
d_gene: NA; v_gene: TRBV7-9; j_gene: TRBJ1-5; abundance: many; CDR3aa: ASSSGYSNQPQH
d_gene: NA; v_gene: TRBV16; j_gene: TRBJ2-2; abundance: few; CDR3aa: ASSQSAGATGELF
d_gene: TRBD2; v_gene: TRBV5-6; j_gene: TRBJ2-7; abundance: NA; CDR3aa: ASSLALAGSEQY
d_gene: NA; v_gene: TRBV6-1; j_gene: TRBJ1-2; abundance: few; CDR3aa: ASRAGAYGYT
d_gene: TRBD1; v_gene: TRBV9; j_gene: TRBJ1-3; abundance: NA; CDR3aa: ASSVGGTGTGNTIY
d_gene: NA; v_gene: TRBV20-1; j_gene: TRBJ1-3; abundance: few; CDR3aa: SASSGVSGNTIY
d_gene: TRBD2; v_gene: TRBV20-1; j_gene: TRBJ2-2; abundance: few; CDR3aa: SVTSGNTGELF
d_gene: NA; v_gene: TRBV29-1; j_gene: TRBJ2-7; abundance: NA; CDR3aa: SVGTSINQPQQY
d_gene: NA; v_gene: TRBV25-1; j_gene: TRBJ2-5; abundance: NA; CDR3aa: ASSDSTGRAETQY
d_gene: TRBD2; v_gene: TRBV20-1; j_gene: TRBJ2-7; abundance: few; CDR3aa: SAREGLAGDSSYEQY
d_gene: NA; v_gene: TRBV9; j_gene: TRBJ1-3; abundance: NA; CDR3aa: ASSVEEGSSGNTIY
d_gene: NA; v_gene: TRBV10-1; j_gene: TRBJ2-5; abundance: NA; CDR3aa: ASSESGGAETQY
d_gene: NA; v_gene: TRBV7-3; j_gene: TRBJ1-4; abundance: NA; CDR3aa: ASSLTGSPGELF
d_gene: TRBD1; v_gene: TRBV20-1; j_gene: TRBJ1-1; abundance: few; CDR3aa: SARSNRGSKTEAF